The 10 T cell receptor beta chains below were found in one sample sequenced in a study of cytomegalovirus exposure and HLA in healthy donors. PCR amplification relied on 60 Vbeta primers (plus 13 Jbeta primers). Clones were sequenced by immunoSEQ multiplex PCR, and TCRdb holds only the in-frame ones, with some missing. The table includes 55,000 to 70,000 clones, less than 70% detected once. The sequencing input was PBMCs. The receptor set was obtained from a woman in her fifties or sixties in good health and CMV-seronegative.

CDR3 protein: CASSPQAPALHF. In DNA, the CDR3 is TGTGCCAGCAGTCCACAGGCTCCCGCATTACATTTT. This chain links TRBV28 with TRBJ1-5; a possible D gene is TRBD1 (5 bases). The CDR3 has 12 amino acids. The germline V and J ends were trimmed by 5 bases and 16 bases, with 18 bases remaining between them. Germline assignment: CDR1 MDHEN and CDR2 SYDVKM. The complete variable domain, with remaining parts taken from reference TRBV28 and TRBJ1-5, reads DVKVTQSSRYLVKRTGEKVFLECVQDMDHENMFWYRQDPGLGLRLIYFSYDVKMKEKGDIPEGYSVSREKKERFSLILESASTNQTSMYLCASSPQAPALHFGDGTRLSIL.

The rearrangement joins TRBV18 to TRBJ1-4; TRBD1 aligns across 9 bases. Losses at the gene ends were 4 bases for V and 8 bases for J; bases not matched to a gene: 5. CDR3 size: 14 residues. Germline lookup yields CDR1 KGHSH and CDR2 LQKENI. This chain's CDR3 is CASSQGQGGEKLFF. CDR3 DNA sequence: TGTGCCAGCTCACAGGGACAGGGAGGCGAAAAACTGTTTTTT.

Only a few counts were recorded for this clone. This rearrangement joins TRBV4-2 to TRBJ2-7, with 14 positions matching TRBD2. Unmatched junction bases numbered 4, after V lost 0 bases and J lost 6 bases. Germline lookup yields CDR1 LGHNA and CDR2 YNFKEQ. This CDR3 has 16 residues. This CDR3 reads CASSQDLGTSGSEQYF. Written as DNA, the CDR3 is TGTGCCAGCAGCCAAGATCTTGGGACTAGCGGGAGCGAGCAGTACTTC.

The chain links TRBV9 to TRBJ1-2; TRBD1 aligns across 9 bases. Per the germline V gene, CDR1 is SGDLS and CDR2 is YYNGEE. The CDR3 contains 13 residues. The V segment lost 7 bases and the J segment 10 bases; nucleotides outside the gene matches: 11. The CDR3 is CASGVRDRAPYTF. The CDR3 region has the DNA TGTGCCAGCGGGGTCCGGGACAGGGCTCCCTACACCTTC. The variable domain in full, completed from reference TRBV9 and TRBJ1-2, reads DSGVTQTPKHLITATGQRVTLRCSPRSGDLSVYWYQQSLDQGLQFLIQYYNGEERAKGNILERFSAQQFPDLHSELNLSSLELGDSALYFCASGVRDRAPYTFGSGTRLTVV.

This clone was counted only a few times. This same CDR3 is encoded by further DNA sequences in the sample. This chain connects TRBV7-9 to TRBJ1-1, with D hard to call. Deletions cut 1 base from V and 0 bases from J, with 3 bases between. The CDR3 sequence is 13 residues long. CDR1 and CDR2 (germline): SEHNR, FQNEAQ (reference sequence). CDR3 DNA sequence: TGTGCCAGCAGCTTAGATATGAACACTGAAGCTTTCTTT. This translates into CASSLDMNTEAFF. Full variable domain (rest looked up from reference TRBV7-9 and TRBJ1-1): DTGVSQNPRHKITKRGQNVTFRCDPISEHNRLYWYRQTLGQGPEFLTYFQNEAQLEKSRLLSDRFSAERPKGSFSTLEIQRTEQGDSAMYLCASSLDMNTEAFFGQGTRLTVV.

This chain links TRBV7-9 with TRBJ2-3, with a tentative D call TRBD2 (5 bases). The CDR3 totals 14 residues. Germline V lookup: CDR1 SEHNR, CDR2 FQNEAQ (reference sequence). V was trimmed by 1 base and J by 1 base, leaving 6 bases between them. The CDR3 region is CASSLGTRTDTQYF. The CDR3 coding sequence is TGTGCCAGCAGCTTAGGGACTCGCACAGATACGCAGTATTTT.

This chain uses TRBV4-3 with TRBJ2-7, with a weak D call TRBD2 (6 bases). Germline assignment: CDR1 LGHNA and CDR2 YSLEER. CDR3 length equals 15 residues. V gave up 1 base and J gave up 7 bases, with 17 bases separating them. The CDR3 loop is CASSQGGPAGMEQYF. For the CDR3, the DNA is TGCGCCAGCAGCCAAGGCGGTCCGGCGGGAATGGAGCAGTACTTC.

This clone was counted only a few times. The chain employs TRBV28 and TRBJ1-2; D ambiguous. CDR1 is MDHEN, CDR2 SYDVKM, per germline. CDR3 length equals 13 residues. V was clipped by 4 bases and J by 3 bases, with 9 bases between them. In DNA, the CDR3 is TGTGCCAGCAGTTCCCGCCAGGACTATGGCTACACCTTC. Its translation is CASSSRQDYGYTF.

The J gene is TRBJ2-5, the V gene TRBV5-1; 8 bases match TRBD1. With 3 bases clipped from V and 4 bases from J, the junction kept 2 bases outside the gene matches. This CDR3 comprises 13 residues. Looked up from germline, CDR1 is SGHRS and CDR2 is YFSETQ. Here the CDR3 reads CASSSTGVETQYF. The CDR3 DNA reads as TGCGCCAGCAGCTCGACAGGGGTAGAGACCCAGTACTTC.

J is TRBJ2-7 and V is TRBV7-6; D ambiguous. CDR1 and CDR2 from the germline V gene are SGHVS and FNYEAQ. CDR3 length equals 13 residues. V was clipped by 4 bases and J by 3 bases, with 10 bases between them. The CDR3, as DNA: TGTGCCAGCAGCTCCGGTCCCAACTACGAGCAGTACTTC. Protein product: CASSSGPNYEQYF.